The T cell receptor (beta chain) described here comes from a study of T cell responses to AZD1222 COVID-19 vaccine. Across the study: Pooling was applied to second doses at about 4 or about 12 weeks.

Deletions cut 5 bases from V and 4 bases from J, with 12 bases between. Germline V lookup: CDR1 LNHDA, CDR2 SQIVND (reference sequence). The CDR3 sequence is 14 residues long. Measured with immunoSEQ multiplex PCR; TCRdb has only the in-frame clones, and not every one. The sample lists around 92,000 clones; about nine tenths were seen once. The sequence came from an adult in good health. The sample in question was peripheral blood, obtained on day 0 of AZD1222 vaccination. The V and J genes are TRBV19 and TRBJ2-1, with unresolved D. Here the CDR3 reads CASSAPWDYNEQFF. The CDR3 region has the DNA TGTGCCAGTAGTGCCCCCTGGGATTACAATGAGCAGTTCTTC.